This is a list of T cell receptor beta chains from one sample in a study of T cell responses to AZD1222 COVID-19 vaccine. The repertoire was sequenced with immunoSEQ multiplex PCR; TCRdb's copy has only in-frame clones and lacks some. Here the sample spans about 37,000 clones, 85% to 90% being singletons. The specimen was peripheral blood, collected 28 days after the second AZD1222 dose. The source of these receptors is an adult who received the AZD1222 COVID-19 vaccine. The CDR3 runs from the conserved cysteine through the conserved F or W. The D gene is left open where the match is weak. Part of the rows lack a size; the others show once, few, many or a class for expanded clones.

TRBV24-1	.	15	.	TRBJ2-3	CATSNTMAGRDTQYF	TGTGCCACCAGTAACACTATGGCGGGCCGAGATACGCAGTATTTT
TRBV4-2	.	13	.	TRBJ2-6	CASSQDLGNVLTF	TGTGCCAGCAGCCAAGATTTGGGGAACGTCCTGACTTTC
TRBV2	.	12	TRBD1	TRBJ1-5	CASRQGDQPQHF	TGTGCCAGCCGACAGGGGGACCAGCCCCAGCATTTT
TRBV14	.	15	TRBD2	TRBJ2-2	CASSQQGGLAGELFF	TGTGCCAGCAGCCAACAGGGAGGGTTAGCCGGGGAGCTGTTTTTT
TRBV30	.	15	.	TRBJ1-3	CAWSAPGGERNTIYF	TGTGCCTGGAGTGCCCCGGGGGGGGAAAGAAACACCATATATTTT
TRBV7-7	.	13	.	TRBJ2-5	CASSLALTETQYF	TGTGCTAGCAGCTTAGCTTTAACGGAGACCCAGTACTTC
TRBV7-9	.	13	.	TRBJ1-2	CASSYIDELGYTF	TGTGCCAGCAGCTACATCGACGAGCTTGGCTACACCTTC
TRBV30	.	13	.	TRBJ1-2	CAWSVSENYGYTF	TGTGCCTGGAGTGTTTCGGAAAACTATGGCTACACCTTC
TRBV28	.	17	TRBD2	TRBJ2-7	CASSPWTSRLGGYEQYF	TGTGCCAGCAGCCCCTGGACTAGCAGGCTAGGGGGATACGAGCAGTACTTC
TRBV12-5	few	14	TRBD1	TRBJ2-3	CASGPGQGVDTQYF	TGTGCTAGTGGTCCCGGACAGGGGGTAGATACGCAGTATTTT
TRBV3-1/TRBV3-2	.	13	.	TRBJ2-3	CASSQAPDDTQYF	TGTGCCAGCAGCCAAGCCCCCGACGATACGCAGTATTTT
TRBV5-1	.	16	.	TRBJ2-7	CASSLGRGGGSYEQYF	TGCGCCAGCAGCTTGGGTAGGGGTGGTGGATCCTACGAGCAGTACTTC
TRBV7-3	once	15	.	TRBJ1-3	CASSLNSGEGNTIYF	TGTGCCAGCAGCTTAAACTCGGGAGAGGGAAACACCATATATTTT
TRBV2	.	14	.	TRBJ2-7	CASSMSRGAHEQYF	TGTGCCAGCAGTATGTCGCGAGGGGCGCACGAGCAGTACTTC
TRBV4-1	.	13	TRBD1	TRBJ1-1	CASSQTGNTEAFF	TGCGCCAGCAGCCAGACAGGGAATACTGAAGCTTTCTTT
TRBV5-1	.	15	.	TRBJ2-3	CASSLTVLGTDTQYF	TGCGCCAGCAGCTTGACGGTGTTGGGAACAGATACGCAGTATTTT
TRBV9	.	14	.	TRBJ1-1	CASSVAGGNTEAFF	TGTGCCAGCAGCGTAGCGGGCGGGAACACTGAAGCTTTCTTT
TRBV19	.	15	.	TRBJ2-7	CASSSARDGAYEQYF	TGTGCCAGTAGCTCCGCCCGGGACGGAGCCTACGAGCAGTACTTC
TRBV30	few	11	.	TRBJ1-1	CAWVTGTEAFF	TGTGCCTGGGTTACAGGAACTGAAGCTTTCTTT
TRBV7-2	.	13	.	TRBJ2-7	CASSLSSGYEQYF	TGTGCCAGCAGCTTAAGTAGCGGCTACGAGCAGTACTTC
TRBV5-4	.	12	.	TRBJ2-7	CASSRSSGKQYF	TGTGCCAGCAGCCGGTCATCTGGGAAGCAGTACTTC
TRBV18	.	15	.	TRBJ1-4	CASSPTGATNEKLFF	TGTGCCAGCTCACCAACGGGTGCAACTAATGAAAAACTGTTTTTT
TRBV5-8	.	15	TRBD1	TRBJ1-6	CASSPWDSGNSPLHF	TGTGCCAGCAGCCCCTGGGACAGCGGGAATTCACCCCTCCACTTT
TRBV7-9	.	13	.	TRBJ1-1	CASSSSLGTEAFF	TGTGCCAGCAGCTCCAGCCTCGGCACTGAAGCTTTCTTT
TRBV5-1	once	15	.	TRBJ2-2	CASSLVGRNTGELFF	TGCGCCAGCAGCTTGGTGGGGAGGAACACCGGGGAGCTGTTTTTT
TRBV5-1	.	14	.	TRBJ2-6	CASSSDSGANVLTF	TGCGCCAGCAGCTCGGACTCTGGGGCCAACGTCCTGACTTTC
TRBV5-1	.	17	.	TRBJ1-6	CASSPVTSFNLDSPLHF	TGCGCCAGCAGCCCCGTAACTTCATTCAATCTGGATTCACCCCTCCACTTT
TRBV5-1	.	14	TRBD1	TRBJ1-2	CASSLNEVRDRNTF	TGCGCCAGCAGCTTGAATGAGGTCCGGGACAGAAACACCTTC
TRBV21-1	.	16	.	TRBJ2-2	CASSKAANCDPGELFF	TGTGCCAGCAGCAAAGCGGCCAACTGCGATCCCGGGGAGCTGTTTTTT
TRBV6-5	.	15	.	TRBJ1-1	CASSPRWRANTEAFF	TGTGCCAGCAGCCCCCGGTGGAGGGCGAACACTGAAGCTTTCTTT
TRBV6-5	.	12	.	TRBJ1-1	CASTSTNTEAFF	TGTGCCAGCACATCTACGAACACTGAAGCTTTCTTT
TRBV6-5	.	11	.	TRBJ2-2	CGTARSGELFF	TGTGGGACAGCGAGGTCCGGGGAGCTGTTTTTT
TRBV27	.	14	.	TRBJ1-1	CASSLGGGNTEAFF	TGTGCCAGCAGTTTAGGGGGCGGGAACACTGAAGCTTTCTTT
TRBV19	.	16	TRBD1	TRBJ2-2	CASSTEGQGAGGELFF	TGTGCCAGTAGTACGGAGGGACAGGGGGCTGGCGGGGAGCTGTTTTTT
TRBV6-5	.	14	.	TRBJ2-5	CASSPRTAGETQYF	TGTGCCAGCAGTCCCCGGACAGCAGGAGAGACCCAGTACTTC
TRBV4-1	.	15	TRBD1	TRBJ1-4	CASSPHGTGNEKLFF	TGCGCCAGCAGCCCTCACGGGACAGGGAATGAAAAACTGTTTTTT
TRBV11-1	once	15	TRBD1	TRBJ1-2	CASSSGTGNYYGYTF	TGTGCCAGCAGCTCCGGGACAGGGAACTACTATGGCTACACCTTC
TRBV6-5	.	14	.	TRBJ1-2	CASSTGIGNYGYTF	TGTGCCAGCAGTACAGGGATCGGAAACTATGGCTACACCTTC
TRBV30	.	13	.	TRBJ1-1	CAWSGIRTTEAFF	TGTGCCTGGAGTGGAATAAGGACCACTGAAGCTTTCTTT
TRBV5-1	.	15	TRBD1	TRBJ2-7	CASSLDWDRGREQYF	TGCGCCAGCAGCTTGGATTGGGACAGGGGGCGTGAGCAGTACTTC
TRBV20-1	.	11	.	TRBJ2-1	CSARDTAGQFF	TGCAGTGCTAGAGATACGGCTGGGCAGTTCTTC
TRBV2	few	14	.	TRBJ1-2	CASSVPRSGYGYTF	TGTGCCAGCAGTGTGCCCCGCTCGGGCTATGGCTACACCTTC
TRBV3-1/TRBV3-2	.	16	.	TRBJ1-1	CASSQGLGGRNTEAFF	TGTGCCAGCAGCCAGGGCTTGGGGGGGCGGAACACTGAAGCTTTCTTT
TRBV2	.	15	.	TRBJ1-5	CASSPGQPSNQPQHF	TGTGCCAGCAGTCCCGGACAGCCAAGCAATCAGCCCCAGCATTTT
TRBV19	.	14	TRBD1	TRBJ1-6	CASAPPGQSSPLHF	TGTGCCAGCGCCCCTCCGGGACAGTCATCACCCCTCCACTTT
TRBV28	.	13	.	TRBJ2-7	CASWGGPPYEQYF	TGTGCCAGCTGGGGGGGGCCCCCCTACGAGCAGTACTTC
TRBV6-2/TRBV6-3	.	15	TRBD1	TRBJ2-7	CASSYSRDSSYEQYF	TGTGCCAGCAGTTACTCCCGGGACAGCTCCTACGAGCAGTACTTC
TRBV27	.	12	.	TRBJ2-3	CASRTSGDTQYF	TGTGCCAGCAGGACCTCCGGAGATACGCAGTATTTT
TRBV6-1	.	15	.	TRBJ1-3	CASSPQGSAGNTIYF	TGTGCCAGCAGTCCTCAGGGGTCCGCTGGAAACACCATATATTTT
TRBV10-2	.	14	.	TRBJ1-2	CASSGPDRNYGYTF	TGCGCCAGCAGTGGCCCCGACAGAAACTATGGCTACACCTTC
TRBV20-1	.	12	.	TRBJ2-7	CSASRSPGEQYF	TGCAGTGCTAGTCGGTCTCCGGGAGAGCAGTACTTC
TRBV6-5	.	12	.	TRBJ2-5	CASSRGAETQYF	TGTGCCAGCAGCCGCGGAGCAGAGACCCAGTACTTC